The clone carrying this TCR beta chain was recorded at least ten times. Its antigen is unknown. This CDR3 is 15 amino acids long. Germline CDR1 MNHEY, CDR2 SVGAGI. Trimming took 6 bases from V and 2 from J, leaving 17 bases between them. These data belong to a study of T cells in Graves' hyperthyroidism and ophthalmopathy. General study points: Peripheral blood also featured most of the thyroid clonotypes expanded above 0.001.

Orbital computed tomography and thyroid ultrasound, together with serum TRAb and thyroxine and clinical symptoms, were used for diagnoses. Authors of the study amplified TCR beta CDR3 regions from RNA transcripts. HTBI primers were employed in a first-round RT-PCR of the TCR CDR3. TCRdb recomputed calls from the multiplex PCR reads with MiXCR, one row per CDR3 protein. The table lists hundreds of thousands of distinct CDR3 sequences, over 15% of them singletons. The clonotype comes from a woman between 18 and 30 years old with Graves' hyperthyroidism. The chain couples TRBV6-5 to TRBJ2-7; D could derive from TRBD1 or TRBD2 (5 bases each). Sample: blood. The CDR3: CASRRNRDATYEQYF. The CDR3, as DNA: TGTGCCAGCAGACGAAACCGGGACGCAACCTACGAGCAGTACTTC.